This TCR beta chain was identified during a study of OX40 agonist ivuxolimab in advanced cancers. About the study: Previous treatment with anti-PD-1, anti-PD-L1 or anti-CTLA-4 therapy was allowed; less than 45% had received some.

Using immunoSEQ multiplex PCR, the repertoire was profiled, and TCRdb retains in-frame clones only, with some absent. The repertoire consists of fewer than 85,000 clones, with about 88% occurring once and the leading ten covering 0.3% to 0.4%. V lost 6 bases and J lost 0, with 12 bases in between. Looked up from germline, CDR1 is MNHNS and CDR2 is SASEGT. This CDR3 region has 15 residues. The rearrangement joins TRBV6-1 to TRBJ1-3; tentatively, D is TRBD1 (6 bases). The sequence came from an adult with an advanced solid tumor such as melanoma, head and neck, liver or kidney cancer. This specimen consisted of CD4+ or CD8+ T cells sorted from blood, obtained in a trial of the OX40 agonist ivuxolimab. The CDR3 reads CASRQGHFSGNTIYF. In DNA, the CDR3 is TGTGCCAGCAGACAGGGTCACTTCTCTGGAAACACCATATATTTT.